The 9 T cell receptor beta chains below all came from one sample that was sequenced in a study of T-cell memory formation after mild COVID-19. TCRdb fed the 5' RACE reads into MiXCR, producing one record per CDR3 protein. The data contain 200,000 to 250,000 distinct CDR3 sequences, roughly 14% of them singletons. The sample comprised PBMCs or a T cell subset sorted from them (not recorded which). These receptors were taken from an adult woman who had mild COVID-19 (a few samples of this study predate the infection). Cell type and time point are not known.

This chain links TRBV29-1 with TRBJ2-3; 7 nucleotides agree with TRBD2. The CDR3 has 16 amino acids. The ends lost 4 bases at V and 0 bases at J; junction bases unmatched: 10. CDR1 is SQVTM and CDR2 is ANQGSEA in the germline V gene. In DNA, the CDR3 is TGCAGCGTTGTGACGGGAGGTGGTGGAAGCACAGATACGCAGTATTTT. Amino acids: CSVVTGGGGSTDTQYF.

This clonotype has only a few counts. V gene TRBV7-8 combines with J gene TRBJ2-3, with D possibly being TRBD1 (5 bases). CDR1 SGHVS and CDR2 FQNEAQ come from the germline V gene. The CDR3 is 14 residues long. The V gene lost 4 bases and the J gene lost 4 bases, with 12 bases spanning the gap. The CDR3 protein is CASSSKWGADTQYF. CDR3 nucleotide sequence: TGTGCCAGCAGCTCGAAATGGGGCGCAGATACGCAGTATTTT.

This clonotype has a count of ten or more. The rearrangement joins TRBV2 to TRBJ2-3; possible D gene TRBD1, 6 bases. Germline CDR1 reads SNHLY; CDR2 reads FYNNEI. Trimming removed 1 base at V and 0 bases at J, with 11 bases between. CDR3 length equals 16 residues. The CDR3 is CASSEGTASSTDTQYF. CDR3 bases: TGTGCCAGCAGTGAAGGGACAGCTAGTAGCACAGATACGCAGTATTTT.

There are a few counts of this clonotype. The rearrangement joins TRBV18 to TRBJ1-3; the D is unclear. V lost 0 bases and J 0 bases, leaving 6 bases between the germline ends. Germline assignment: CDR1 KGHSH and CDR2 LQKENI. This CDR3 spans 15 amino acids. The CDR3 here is CASSPPGISGNTIYF. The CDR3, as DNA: TGTGCCAGCTCACCACCGGGCATCTCTGGAAACACCATATATTTT.

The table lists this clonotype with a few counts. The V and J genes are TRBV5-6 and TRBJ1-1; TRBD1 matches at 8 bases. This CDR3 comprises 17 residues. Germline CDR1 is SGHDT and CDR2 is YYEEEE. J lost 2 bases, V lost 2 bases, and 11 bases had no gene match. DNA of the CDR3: TGTGCCAGCAGCTTTAACGACAGGGGAAGACCTAACACTGAAGCTTTCTTT. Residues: CASSFNDRGRPNTEAFF.

CDR3 nucleotide sequence: TGTGCCAGCAGTGAAAGGGAAATCAAGCCCCAGCATTTT. Its translation: CASSEREIKPQHF. The chain employs TRBV2 and TRBJ1-5; the D is unclear. Germline V lookup: CDR1 SNHLY, CDR2 FYNNEI. V dropped 2 bases and J dropped 8 bases, with 10 bases sitting between them. The CDR3 contains 13 residues.

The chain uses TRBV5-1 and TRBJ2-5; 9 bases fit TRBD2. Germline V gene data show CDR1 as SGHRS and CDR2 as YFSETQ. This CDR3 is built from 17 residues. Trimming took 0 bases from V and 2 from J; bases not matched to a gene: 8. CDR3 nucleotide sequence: TGCGCCAGCAGCTTGGGAGGCGGGGGGGCCGTTCAAGAGACCCAGTACTTC. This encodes CASSLGGGGAVQETQYF.

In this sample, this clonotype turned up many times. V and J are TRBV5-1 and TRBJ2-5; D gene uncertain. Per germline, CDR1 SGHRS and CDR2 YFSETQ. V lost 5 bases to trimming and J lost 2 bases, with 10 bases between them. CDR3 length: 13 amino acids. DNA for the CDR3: TGCGCCAGCAGTAGGACGGGTCAAGAGACCCAGTACTTC. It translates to CASSRTGQETQYF.

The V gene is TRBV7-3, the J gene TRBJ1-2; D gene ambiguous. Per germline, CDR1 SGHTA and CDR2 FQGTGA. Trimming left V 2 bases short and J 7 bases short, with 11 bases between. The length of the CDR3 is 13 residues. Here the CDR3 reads CASSLEGYGGYTF. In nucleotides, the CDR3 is TGTGCCAGCAGCTTAGAAGGGTACGGTGGCTACACCTTC.